The 9 T cell receptor beta chains below come from one sample, sequenced in a study of T cells in Graves' hyperthyroidism and ophthalmopathy. RNA transcripts provided the source from which TCR beta CDR3 regions were amplified. Initially, a first-round RT-PCR of the TCR CDR3 employed the HTBI primer set. TCRdb independently ran MiXCR on the multiplex PCR reads; one entry per CDR3 protein. The repertoire has approximately 610,000 distinct CDR3 sequences, 16% of them found once; the top ten carry more than 15%. What was sequenced was blood. These receptors were obtained from a woman younger than 30 with Graves' hyperthyroidism.

This clonotype was observed many times. The chain uses TRBV11-2 and TRBJ1-2; D is uncertain. The V and J ends lost 3 bases and 1 base respectively, with 6 bases between them. The CDR3 sequence is 13 residues long. Germline V gene data show CDR1 as SGHAT and CDR2 as FQNNGV. For the CDR3, the DNA is TGTGCCAGCAGCTTTAACAGTAACTATGGCTACACCTTC. This encodes CASSFNSNYGYTF.

Of note for this clonotype: The conserved phenylalanine or tryptophan normally closing the CDR3 is absent here, so this likely arose from a read error. The chain employs TRBV12-3 or TRBV12-4 and TRBJ2-5; D might be TRBD1 or TRBD2, each matching 5 bases. This CDR3 has 12 amino acids. V gave up 3 bases and J gave up 5 bases, with 7 bases separating them. CDR3 nucleotide sequence: TGTGCCAGCAGTTTTCGGGGCGAGACCCAGTACTCC. Protein sequence: CASSFRGETQYS.

In its sample, this clonotype was seen many times. The chain has TRBV6-2 or TRBV6-3 and TRBJ2-7; D unresolved. Germline assignment: CDR1 MNHEY and CDR2 SVGEGT. CDR3 size: 12 residues. Trimming cost V 6 bases and J 3 bases, with 9 bases left between them. The CDR3 DNA is TGTGCCAGCAGCCGGGCCTACTACGAGCAGTACTTC. Its translation is CASSRAYYEQYF.

This clonotype came up many times. The rearrangement links TRBV5-1 to TRBJ2-7; D remains unclear. The length of the CDR3 is 14 residues. Trimming took off 0 bases at V and 3 bases at J, with 10 bases between the two ends. The V gene's germline CDR1 is SGHRS and CDR2 YFSETQ. The CDR3 sequence: CASSLGSADYEQYF. The DNA for the CDR3 is TGCGCCAGCAGCTTGGGGTCGGCGGACTACGAGCAGTACTTC.

This clonotype turned up a few times. V is TRBV10-1 and J is TRBJ2-2; the D is unclear. Trimming stripped 10 bases from V and 7 bases from J, with 16 bases between. CDR3 length equals 13 residues. The germline gives CDR1 WNHNN, CDR2 SYGVQD (reference sequence). The CDR3, as DNA: TGCGCCAAAGTAAGATCTGACCGCGGGGAGCTGTTTTTT. Its protein product is CAKVRSDRGELFF.

This clonotype showed up just a few times. This sequence joins TRBV6-2 or TRBV6-3 and TRBJ2-3, with TRBD2 identical over 15 bases. Germline values: CDR1 MNHEY, CDR2 SVGEGT. CDR3 size: 18 residues. Trimming cost V 11 bases and J 1 base; bases outside gene matches: 13. In nucleotides, the CDR3 is TGTGCCTCAAGGACCGGGACTAGCGGGGGGACGCGCACAGATACGCAGTATTTT. It yields the protein CASRTGTSGGTRTDTQYF.

Ten or more counts support this clonotype. V is TRBV2 and J is TRBJ1-2; a weak D match, TRBD1 (5 bases). Trimming took off 10 bases at V and 4 bases at J, with 13 bases between the two ends. The CDR3 runs 12 residues. Germline V CDR1 and CDR2: SNHLY, FYNNEI. The CDR3 loop is CAKTRDSYGYTF. In nucleotides, the CDR3 is TGTGCCAAAACCCGGGACTCCTATGGCTACACCTTC.

This clonotype occurred a few times. The V call is TRBV12-3 or TRBV12-4, the J call TRBJ2-3; D possibly corresponds to TRBD1 (6 bases). The CDR3 runs 16 residues. V gave up 1 base and J gave up 0 bases, with 11 bases separating them. The chain's CDR3 is CASSLGGGLSTDTQYF. The DNA of the CDR3 is TGTGCCAGCAGTTTAGGAGGGGGTCTTAGCACAGATACGCAGTATTTT.

This clonotype was seen a few times. The V and J genes are TRBV5-6 and TRBJ2-5; possibly TRBD2 for D (7 bases). Trimming pared 0 bases from V and 5 bases from J, leaving 11 bases between. CDR3 length equals 14 residues. Per germline, CDR1 SGHDT and CDR2 YYEEEE. The CDR3 loop reads CASSLVGGVETQYF. CDR3 nucleotides: TGTGCCAGCAGCTTGGTAGGGGGGGTGGAGACCCAGTACTTC.